Reported below is one T cell receptor (beta chain). These data belong to a study of T cells in Graves' hyperthyroidism and ophthalmopathy. Whole-study context: Peripheral blood was collected at initial diagnosis, before any treatment.

The CDR3 has 14 amino acids. The ends were cut back, 2 bases at V and 7 bases at J, with 11 bases in the middle. The investigators amplified TCR beta CDR3 regions from RNA transcripts. The HTBI primer set was used in a first-round RT-PCR of the TCR CDR3. TCRdb re-analysed the multiplex PCR reads in MiXCR, keeping a single row per CDR3 protein. The repertoire includes hundreds of thousands of distinct CDR3 sequences, over 15% of them detected once, and 16% sits in the top ten. The sequence was collected from a woman aged 45-59 years with Graves' hyperthyroidism that later progressed to Graves' ophthalmopathy. The chain carries TRBV12-3 or TRBV12-4 and TRBJ2-2; tentatively, D is TRBD1 or TRBD2 (5 bases each). Specimen: blood. CDR3 region: CASSLTGPGGELFF. In DNA form, the CDR3 reads TGTGCCAGCAGTTTAACGGGGCCGGGCGGGGAGCTGTTTTTT.